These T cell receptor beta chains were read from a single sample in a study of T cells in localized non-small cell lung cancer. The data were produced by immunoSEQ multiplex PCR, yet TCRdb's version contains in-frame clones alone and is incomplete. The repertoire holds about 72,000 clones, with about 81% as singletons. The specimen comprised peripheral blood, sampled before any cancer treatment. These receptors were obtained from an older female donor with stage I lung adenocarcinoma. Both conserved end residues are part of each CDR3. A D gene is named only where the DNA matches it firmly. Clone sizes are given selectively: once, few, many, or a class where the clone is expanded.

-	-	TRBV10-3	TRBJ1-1	TGTGCCATCAGACAGCCAGAGACTGAAGCTTTCTTT	CAIRQPETEAFF
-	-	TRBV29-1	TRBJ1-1	TGCAGCGTTGAAGTTCCAGACAACACTGAAGCTTTCTTT	CSVEVPDNTEAFF
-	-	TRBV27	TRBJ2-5	TGTGCCAGCCGGTTTGCGGGGGCAGAGACCCAGTACTTC	CASRFAGAETQYF
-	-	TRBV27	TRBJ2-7	TGTGCCAGCAGTTTTGGTCAACTGGTGGCCTACGAGCAGTACTTC	CASSFGQLVAYEQYF
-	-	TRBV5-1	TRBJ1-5	TGCGCCAGCAGCCCAAACGGGGGGCATCAGCCCCAGCATTTT	CASSPNGGHQPQHF
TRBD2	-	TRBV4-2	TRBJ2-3	TGTGCCAGCAGCTTAGGGGCACTAGCGGGAGCAGATACGCAGTATTTT	CASSLGALAGADTQYF
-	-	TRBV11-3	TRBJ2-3	TGTGCCAGCAGCTTAGTCCCGGGACAACTAGATACGCAGTATTTT	CASSLVPGQLDTQYF
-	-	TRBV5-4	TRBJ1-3	TGTGCCAGCAGCTCACACGGGGAAACCATATATTTT	CASSSHGETIYF
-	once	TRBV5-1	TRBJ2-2	TGCGCCAGCTTACGCGGGAACACCGGGGAGCTGTTTTTT	CASLRGNTGELFF
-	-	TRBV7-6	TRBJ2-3	TGTGCCAGCAGCCAGCGATACCGGACAGCTAGCACAGATACGCAGTATTTT	CASSQRYRTASTDTQYF
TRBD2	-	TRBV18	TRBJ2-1	TGTGCCAGCTCCCCGGGACTAGTTCAGAATGAGCAGTTCTTC	CASSPGLVQNEQFF
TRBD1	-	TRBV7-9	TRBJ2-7	TGTGCCAGCAGCTTACAGGGGGCCCAAACCTACGAGCAGTACTTC	CASSLQGAQTYEQYF
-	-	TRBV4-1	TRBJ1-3	TGCGCCAGCAGCCCCCCCTGGGCGGAAAACACCATATATTTT	CASSPPWAENTIYF
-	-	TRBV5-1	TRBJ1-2	TGCGCCAGCTCCCTCGGGCAGGGTGATGGCGGCTACACCTTC	CASSLGQGDGGYTF
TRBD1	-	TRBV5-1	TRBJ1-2	TGCGCCAGCAGCACCGGGACAGGGAACTATGGCTACACCTTC	CASSTGTGNYGYTF
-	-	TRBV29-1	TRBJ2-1	TGCAGCGTTGAAGGCGGACAGGGAGGGATCAATGAGCAGTTCTTC	CSVEGGQGGINEQFF
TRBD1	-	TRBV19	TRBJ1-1	TGTGCCAGTAGTCCCGACAGGGGGCGTGAAGCTTTCTTT	CASSPDRGREAFF
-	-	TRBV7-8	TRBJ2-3	TGTGCCAGCAGCACCCCCCAGGGGCATACGCAGTATTTT	CASSTPQGHTQYF
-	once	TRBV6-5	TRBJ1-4	TGTGCCAGCAGTTACCGGGGAGGCAGCTCTAATGAAAAACTGTTTTTT	CASSYRGGSSNEKLFF
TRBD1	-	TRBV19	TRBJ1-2	TGTGCCAGTAGTACCCGACAGGGCTTAGGCGGCTACACCTTC	CASSTRQGLGGYTF
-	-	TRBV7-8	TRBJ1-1	TGTGCCAGCAGCCCGAGTGGGGTAGGCGCTTTCTTT	CASSPSGVGAFF
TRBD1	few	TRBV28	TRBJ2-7	TGTGCCAGCAGGACGACAGGGGGGGGCTACGAGCAGTACTTC	CASRTTGGGYEQYF
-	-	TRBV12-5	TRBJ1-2	TGTGCTAGTGGTTTTGGTTATGAGGGGCTGGTAAGTGGCTACACCTTC	CASGFGYEGLVSGYTF
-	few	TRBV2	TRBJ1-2	TGTGCCAGCAGTAGAGTGGGCTATGGCTACACCTTC	CASSRVGYGYTF
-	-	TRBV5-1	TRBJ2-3	TGCGCCAGCAGCTTGGTCACGACCGCGGATACGCAGTATTTT	CASSLVTTADTQYF
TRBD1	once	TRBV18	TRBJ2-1	TGTGCCAGCTCACCTTCGGGACAGGATTACAATGAGCAGTTCTTC	CASSPSGQDYNEQFF
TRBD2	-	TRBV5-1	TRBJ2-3	TGCGCCAGCAGAGTACTAGCGGGAGGAGTCACAGATACGCAGTATTTT	CASRVLAGGVTDTQYF
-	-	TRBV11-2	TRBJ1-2	TGTGCCAGCAGCTTAGACAATAACTATGGCTACACCTTC	CASSLDNNYGYTF
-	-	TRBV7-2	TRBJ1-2	TGTGCCAGCAGCTTAATAGGGGCAGGGGATTTCCATGGCTACACCTTC	CASSLIGAGDFHGYTF
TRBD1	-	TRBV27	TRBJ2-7	TGTGCCAGCAGCCGGACAGGGATTCGAGCGTACGAGCAGTACTTC	CASSRTGIRAYEQYF
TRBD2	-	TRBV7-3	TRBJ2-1	TGTGCCAGCAGTCCCAGGAGCGGGGAATCGCCTTACAATGAGCAGTTCTTC	CASSPRSGESPYNEQFF
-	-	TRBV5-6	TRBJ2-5	TGTGCCAGCAGCTTGGGCCCCACGAAGACCCAGTACTTC	CASSLGPTKTQYF
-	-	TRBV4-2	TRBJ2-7	TGTGCCAGCAGCCAAGTTCTGCAGGCTTCCTACGAGCAGTACTTC	CASSQVLQASYEQYF
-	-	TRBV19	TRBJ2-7	TGTGCCAGTAGTGCGGGCGCGAACGAGCAGTACTTC	CASSAGANEQYF
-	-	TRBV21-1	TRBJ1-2	TGTGCCAGCAGCGTCCGACAGGGTGTTGACTATGGCTACACCTTC	CASSVRQGVDYGYTF
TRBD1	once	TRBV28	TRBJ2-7	TGTGCCAGCAGTTTAGGGGACAGGCCGGGCGAGCAGTACTTC	CASSLGDRPGEQYF
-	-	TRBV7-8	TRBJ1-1	TGTGCCAGCAGCCTTCTGAGGACCGCCCGAGGCACTGAAGCTTTCTTT	CASSLLRTARGTEAFF
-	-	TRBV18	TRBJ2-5	TGTGCCAGCTCACCACCGGGCCGGGGTCCAGGAGAGACCCAGTACTTC	CASSPPGRGPGETQYF
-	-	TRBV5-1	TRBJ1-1	TGCGCCAGCGGTCAAGGGGAGGGCACTGAAGCTTTCTTT	CASGQGEGTEAFF